This T cell receptor (beta chain) is drawn from a study of human T cells and chemical hapten exposure. This sample's time point: patch test 3, about 24 weeks after DPC sensitization. Stated treatment: therapeutic diphenylcyclopropenone sensitization with weekly scalp DPC. The length of the CDR3 is 16 residues. This clonotype was seen ten or more times. TCRdb ran MiXCR on the RACE reads and lists one entry per CDR3 protein. The sample shows some 64,000 distinct CDR3 sequences, 11% of them seen only once. The V gene is TRBV21-1, the J gene TRBJ2-1; TRBD2 is the table's D call, not checked against the DNA. TRBV21-1 is designated a pseudogene. The source of this sequence is a woman aged 30 to 39 with alopecia areata. Some clones in this sample may be carry-over from other donors' samples. This material consisted of whole blood, taken in connection with sensitization to the hapten diphenylcyclopropenone (DPC). The CDR3 bases are TGTGCCAGCAGCAAAGTAGGACTAAGCTCCTACAATGAGCAGTTCTTC. Residues: CASSKVGLSSYNEQFF.